Presented here are 21 T cell receptor beta chains from one specimen sequenced in a study of blood T cell repertoires in COVID-19. Profiling relied on immunoSEQ multiplex PCR, and the TCRdb table lists in-frame clones only, not all of them. The top ten hold under 6% of the sample, which has 150,000 to 200,000 clones, around 85% seen once. The sequenced sample was peripheral blood. These receptors came from a human donor in a cohort sampled during active COVID-19.

V gene TRBV15 combines with J gene TRBJ1-2; D ambiguous. Looked up from germline, CDR1 is LNHNV and CDR2 is YYDKDF (reference sequence). V was pared by 5 bases and J by 2 bases, with 6 bases between. This CDR3 spans 12 amino acids. In nucleotides, the CDR3 is TGTGCCACCAGCGGTACAAACTATGGCTACACCTTC. It yields the protein CATSGTNYGYTF.

The V and J genes are TRBV9 and TRBJ2-7; TRBD1 matches 9 bases. Germline values: CDR1 SGDLS, CDR2 YYNGEE. This CDR3 is built from 14 residues. Unmatched junction bases numbered 6, after V lost 4 bases and J lost 4 bases. The DNA for the CDR3 is TGTGCCAGCAGCCCCCGGGACAGGGTTTACGAGCAGTACTTC. It codes for CASSPRDRVYEQYF.

This rearrangement joins TRBV20-1 to TRBJ2-3; 7 positions match TRBD2. Losses at the gene ends were 3 bases for V and 3 bases for J; bases not matched to a gene: 9. This CDR3 spans 15 amino acids. Germline loops: CDR1 DFQATT, CDR2 SNEGSKA (reference sequence). The CDR3 region is CSASDGLAVTDTQYF. CDR3 DNA: TGCAGTGCTAGTGATGGGCTAGCGGTAACAGATACGCAGTATTTT.

The CDR3 DNA is TGTGCCAGTAGGAAAACAACAGGCACAGATACGCAGTATTTT. Its protein is CASRKTTGTDTQYF. This sequence joins TRBV19 and TRBJ2-3, with D hard to call. Germline V gene sequence: CDR1 LNHDA, CDR2 SQIVND (reference sequence). The CDR3 has 14 residues. V lost 6 bases to trimming and J lost 1 base, with 11 bases between them.

The chain carries TRBV18 and TRBJ2-5, with 7 bases fitting TRBD1. With 3 bases clipped from V and 4 bases from J, the junction kept 11 bases outside the gene matches. Germline V gene sequence: CDR1 KGHSH, CDR2 LQKENI. The CDR3 totals 16 residues. The CDR3 spells CASSPRREGGVETQYF. The CDR3 DNA is TGTGCCAGCTCACCCCGACGGGAAGGGGGCGTAGAGACCCAGTACTTC.

CDR3 sequence (DNA): TGTGCCAGCAGTTCCCGGACAGGTTATGGCTACACCTTC. Its translation: CASSSRTGYGYTF. V usage is TRBV12-3 or TRBV12-4 and J usage is TRBJ1-2, with TRBD1 matching 7 bases. The length of the CDR3 is 13 residues. After removal of 4 bases from V and 5 bases from J, the junction contained 4 bases not matched to a gene.

The V and J genes are TRBV30 and TRBJ2-7, with a weak D call TRBD1 (6 bases). CDR1 is GTSNPN and CDR2 is SVGIG in the germline V gene (reference sequence). The CDR3 extends over 13 amino acids. V lost 3 bases and J 2 bases, leaving 11 bases between the germline ends. CDR3 DNA: TGTGCCTGGAGCTTACAGGGCGCCTACGAGCAGTACTTC. Translated: CAWSLQGAYEQYF.

The chain uses TRBV30 and TRBJ1-3; D is unresolved. Trimming stripped 4 bases from V and 0 bases from J, with 10 bases between. The CDR3 totals 14 residues. CDR1 is GTSNPN and CDR2 is SVGIG in the germline V gene (reference sequence). In DNA, the CDR3 is TGTGCCTGGAACCCGGGGTACTCTGGAAACACCATATATTTT. Translation gives CAWNPGYSGNTIYF.

The chain has TRBV2 and TRBJ2-7, with a weak D call TRBD2 (5 bases). The CDR3 has 13 amino acids. V lost 0 bases, J lost 4 bases, and 7 bases lay in between. Germline CDR1 is SNHLY and CDR2 is FYNNEI. The CDR3 sequence is CASSEARGYEQYF. CDR3 DNA sequence: TGTGCCAGCAGTGAAGCGCGCGGGTACGAGCAGTACTTC.

The J gene is TRBJ2-1, the V gene TRBV7-3; D is perhaps TRBD2 (6 bases). In germline, CDR1 is SGHTA, CDR2 FQGTGA. The CDR3 consists of 16 residues. V was cut by 5 bases and J by 0 bases, with 14 bases left in between. In DNA, the CDR3 is TGTGCCAGCAGCGTCAGCGGCGGGACCTCCTACAATGAGCAGTTCTTC. Translated, it gives CASSVSGGTSYNEQFF.

The rearrangement uses TRBV19 and TRBJ1-2; D is unresolved. The V gene lost 8 bases and the J gene lost 2 bases, with 6 bases spanning the gap. CDR3 length: 11 residues. CDR1 and CDR2 from the germline V gene are LNHDA and SQIVND (reference sequence). As DNA, the CDR3 is TGTGCCAGTTTTCAGAACTATGGCTACACCTTC. It is translated as CASFQNYGYTF.

The chain employs TRBV28 and TRBJ1-1; D is undetermined. Germline values: CDR1 MDHEN, CDR2 SYDVKM. The CDR3 runs 14 residues. V shed 0 bases and J shed 1 base, with 6 bases lying between them. The DNA of the CDR3 is TGTGCCAGCAGTTTATGGGCAAGGAACACTGAAGCTTTCTTT. Translated, it gives CASSLWARNTEAFF.

The count of this clone is one. The rearrangement uses TRBV27 and TRBJ2-7, with D possibly matching TRBD1 (6 bases). The CDR3 runs to 13 residues. V was trimmed by 2 bases and J by 5 bases, leaving 10 bases between them. CDR1 and CDR2 from the germline V gene are MNHEY and SMNVEV (reference sequence). CDR3 DNA: TGTGCCAGCAGTTTAACAGGGAGAAACGAGCAGTACTTC. Translation: CASSLTGRNEQYF.

The V and J genes are TRBV2 and TRBJ1-5; TRBD1 is a possible D gene (6 bases). The CDR3 contains 15 residues. V lost 3 bases to trimming and J lost 5 bases, with 14 bases between them. CDR1 SNHLY and CDR2 FYNNEI come from the germline V gene. In DNA form, the CDR3 reads TGTGCCAGCAGTGAGGGGGGGAAGGGGGATCAGCCCCAGCATTTT. Protein product: CASSEGGKGDQPQHF.

This sequence joins TRBV27 and TRBJ2-1, with D maybe TRBD1 (6 bases). Germline CDR1 and CDR2: MNHEY and SMNVEV (reference sequence). V lost 5 bases and J 4 bases, leaving 12 bases between the germline ends. The length of the CDR3 is 14 residues. The CDR3 DNA reads TGTGCCAGCAGTAGAACAGGGATATACAATGAGCAGTTCTTC. It yields the protein CASSRTGIYNEQFF.

The chain combines TRBV6-5 with TRBJ1-2, with D perhaps TRBD1 (6 bases). The V end was cut by 6 bases, the J end by 6 bases, with 14 bases between. Germline V gene data show CDR1 as MNHEY and CDR2 as SVGAGI. This CDR3 spans 13 amino acids. The CDR3 DNA reads as TGTGCCAGCAGAGCCACAGGGTACCATGGCTACACCTTC. Its protein product is CASRATGYHGYTF.

CDR3 protein: CASSVEGTGGTDTQYF. CDR3 DNA sequence: TGTGCCAGCAGCGTAGAGGGGACAGGGGGCACAGATACGCAGTATTTT. The rearrangement uses TRBV9 and TRBJ2-3, with 10 bases fitting TRBD1. With 0 bases clipped from V and 1 base from J, the junction kept 2 bases outside the gene matches. The CDR3 length is 16 residues. Germline loops: CDR1 SGDLS, CDR2 YYNGEE. The whole variable domain, filled in from reference TRBV9 and TRBJ2-3, reads DSGVTQTPKHLITATGQRVTLRCSPRSGDLSVYWYQQSLDQGLQFLIQYYNGEERAKGNILERFSAQQFPDLHSELNLSSLELGDSALYFCASSVEGTGGTDTQYFGPGTRLTVL.

This CDR3 reads CASSFRGTRVYNEQFF. The CDR3 nucleotides are TGTGCCAGCAGCTTCCGAGGGACTCGGGTATACAATGAGCAGTTCTTC. The chain employs TRBV11-3 and TRBJ2-1, with TRBD2 as a possible D gene (6 bases). V lost 3 bases and J lost 4, with 16 bases in between. The CDR3 is made up of 16 amino acids. The germline gives CDR1 SGHNT, CDR2 YENEEA.

The genes are TRBV6-6 and TRBJ2-2; D is perhaps TRBD2 (5 bases). The germline gives CDR1 MNHNY, CDR2 SVGAGI (reference sequence). The CDR3 is 15 amino acids. Trimming left V 6 bases short and J 1 base short, with 12 bases between. The DNA of the CDR3 is TGTGCCAGCAGGGACTTCGACGGGAACACCGGGGAGCTGTTTTTT. Its translation is CASRDFDGNTGELFF.

This chain connects TRBV27 to TRBJ2-7; the match to TRBD2 covers 11 bases. The CDR3 covers 15 residues. Germline V CDR1 and CDR2: MNHEY, SMNVEV (reference sequence). The V segment lost 5 bases and the J segment 6 bases; nucleotides outside the gene matches: 9. The CDR3 loop reads CASSAGLAGGAEQYF. In nucleotides, the CDR3 is TGTGCCAGCAGTGCTGGACTAGCGGGTGGGGCCGAGCAGTACTTC.

The chain recombines TRBV5-4 with TRBJ2-7; the D gene is possibly TRBD2 (5 bases). V shed 4 bases and J shed 1 base, with 12 bases lying between them. Germline V gene data show CDR1 as SGHNT and CDR2 as YYREEE (reference sequence). This CDR3 region has 14 residues. CDR3 sequence reads: CASSPSGLSYEQYF. CDR3 coding DNA: TGTGCCAGCAGCCCATCCGGACTGTCCTACGAGCAGTACTTC.